These 11 T cell receptor beta chains came from one sample sequenced in a study of T cells after yellow fever vaccination. TCRdb ran MiXCR on the 5' RACE reads and lists one entry per CDR3 protein. The sample has more than 250,000 distinct CDR3 sequences, around 7% seen once. The input for sequencing was PBMCs, taken 35 to 50 days after the first yellow fever vaccination. These receptors all stem from a man aged 18 to 29 who received the YFV17D yellow fever vaccine.

The V call is TRBV7-8, the J call TRBJ1-1; D not resolved. Deletions cut 4 bases from V and 5 bases from J, with 17 bases between. Germline V CDR1 and CDR2: SGHVS, FQNEAQ. CDR3 size: 15 residues. CDR3 region: CASSSPGEGRTEAFF. DNA for the CDR3: TGTGCCAGCAGCTCCCCCGGGGAAGGGAGGACTGAAGCTTTCTTT.

There are a few counts of this clonotype. This chain connects TRBV15 to TRBJ2-1; the D gene is possibly TRBD2 (6 bases). CDR3 length: 18 residues. Germline V CDR1 and CDR2: LNHNV, YYDKDF (reference sequence). V lost 1 base to trimming and J lost 4 bases, with 20 bases between them. The CDR3 spells CATSRAYGQGGLYNEQFF. The CDR3 DNA reads as TGTGCCACCAGCAGAGCGTATGGGCAGGGAGGCTTATACAATGAGCAGTTCTTC.

This clonotype was observed at least ten times. CDR3 nucleotides: TGTGCCAGCAGCCATTTACCCTACGAGCAGTACTTC. As protein: CASSHLPYEQYF. The V gene is TRBV14, the J gene TRBJ2-7; D unresolved. Trimming stripped 3 bases from V and 2 bases from J, with 5 bases between. The CDR3 has 12 residues. Germline V gives CDR1 SGHDN, CDR2 FVKESK.

The rearrangement uses TRBV6-2 or TRBV6-3 and TRBJ1-5, with TRBD1 identical over 7 bases. Germline V gene sequence: CDR1 MNHEY, CDR2 SVGEGT. With 5 bases clipped from V and 5 bases from J, the junction kept 9 bases outside the gene matches. The CDR3 extends over 15 amino acids. This chain's CDR3 is CASSSRFRGDQPQHF. Written as DNA, the CDR3 is TGTGCCAGCAGTAGCCGATTCAGGGGGGATCAGCCCCAGCATTTT.

Ten or more counts support this clonotype. The chain links TRBV5-1 to TRBJ2-1; perhaps TRBD1 as D (6 bases). Trimming pared 5 bases from V and 5 bases from J, leaving 11 bases between. CDR3 length: 13 amino acids. Germline V lookup: CDR1 SGHRS, CDR2 YFSETQ. CDR3 protein: CASRGAGHNEQFF. The CDR3 region has the DNA TGCGCCAGCAGGGGGGCGGGCCACAATGAGCAGTTCTTC.

A few counts support this clonotype. The chain joins TRBV7-3 to TRBJ1-6; a weak D match, TRBD1 (5 bases). The V gene's germline CDR1 is SGHTA and CDR2 FQGTGA. Trimming shortened V by 6 bases and J by 7 bases, and 13 bases separated the two germline ends. The CDR3 length is 14 residues. The CDR3 sequence is CASSHGTWNSPLHF. The DNA of the CDR3 is TGTGCCAGCAGTCATGGGACGTGGAATTCACCCCTCCACTTT.

This clonotype was counted many times. The J gene is TRBJ2-4, the V gene TRBV12-3 or TRBV12-4; D not resolved. V was clipped by 0 bases and J by 7 bases, with 16 bases between them. The CDR3 spans 16 residues. The CDR3 loop is CASSLAPLAQANIQYF. In DNA, the CDR3 is TGTGCCAGCAGTTTAGCCCCCCTGGCCCAGGCGAACATTCAGTACTTC.

This clonotype was counted ten times or more. The chain couples TRBV7-9 to TRBJ2-7; the D gene is possibly TRBD1 (6 bases). CDR1 and CDR2 (germline): SEHNR, FQNEAQ (reference sequence). V lost 1 base to trimming and J lost 5 bases, with 12 bases between them. This CDR3 has 14 residues. CDR3: CASSLGNRAHEQYV. The CDR3 DNA is TGTGCCAGCAGCTTAGGGAACAGGGCCCACGAGCAGTACGTC.

The chain has TRBV18 and TRBJ2-3; a weak D match, TRBD2 (5 bases). This CDR3 spans 15 amino acids. The ends were cut back, 3 bases at V and 2 bases at J, with 12 bases in the middle. Germline values: CDR1 KGHSH, CDR2 LQKENI. The CDR3 here is CASSPIPGVTDTQYF. In DNA form, the CDR3 reads TGTGCCAGCTCACCGATTCCCGGGGTCACAGATACGCAGTATTTT. Using reference TRBV18 and TRBJ2-3 for the parts outside the CDR3, the full variable domain is NAGVMQNPRHLVRRRGQEARLRCSPMKGHSHVYWYRQLPEEGLKFMVYLQKENIIDESGMPKERFSAEFPKEGPSILRIQQVVRGDSAAYFCASSPIPGVTDTQYFGPGTRLTVL.

This clonotype was detected ten times or more. The chain recombines TRBV2 with TRBJ1-5; TRBD1 is a possible D gene (5 bases). The CDR3 contains 14 residues. Germline CDR1 is SNHLY and CDR2 is FYNNEI. The V end was cut by 7 bases, the J end by 3 bases, with 13 bases between. The CDR3 sequence is CASTLGANNQPQHF. The CDR3 coding sequence is TGTGCCAGCACGTTAGGGGCGAACAATCAGCCCCAGCATTTT.

Only a few counts were recorded for this clonotype. The rearrangement links TRBV5-1 to TRBJ1-5, with 8 positions matching TRBD1. V shed 1 base, J shed 5 bases, and the junction held 5 bases outside the gene matches. CDR1 and CDR2 from the germline V gene are SGHRS and YFSETQ. This CDR3 is 15 amino acids long. The CDR3 here is CASSLSGTGHQPQHF. CDR3 DNA sequence: TGCGCCAGCAGCTTGTCCGGGACAGGCCATCAGCCCCAGCATTTT.